Following are 31 T cell receptor beta chains from one sample sequenced in a study of T cell changes during pregnancy in multiple sclerosis. Method: immunoSEQ multiplex PCR; TCRdb's copy keeps in-frame clones and lacks some. This sample has some 45,000 clones; roughly 85% occur once, and the top ten carry around 1%. The source was CD4+ T cells from peripheral blood mononuclear cells, collected after pregnancy. These receptors were taken from a female donor with multiple sclerosis, enrolled in a pregnancy study.

The V gene is TRBV28, the J gene TRBJ1-5, with 9 nucleotides matching TRBD1. This CDR3 comprises 16 residues. Germline CDR1 MDHEN, CDR2 SYDVKM. The J segment lost 6 bases and the V segment lost 5 bases, leaving 11 bases of the junction unmatched. CDR3 bases: TGTGCCAGCAGTCCACCGACAGGGGGAGTCGGTCAGCCCCAGCATTTT. As protein: CASSPPTGGVGQPQHF.

This clone showed up many times. The chain carries TRBV30 and TRBJ1-3; D gene unclear. The V end lost 4 bases, the J end lost 2 bases, and 9 bases lay between the germline ends. Per germline, CDR1 GTSNPN and CDR2 SVGIG (reference sequence). This CDR3 spans 13 amino acids. CDR3: CAWKFAAGNTIYF. The CDR3 DNA is TGTGCCTGGAAGTTTGCAGCTGGAAACACCATATATTTT.

The rearrangement links TRBV4-2 to TRBJ2-5, with 12 bases aligning to TRBD2. Germline V gene lookup returns CDR1 LGHNA and CDR2 YNFKEQ. This CDR3 has 17 amino acids. J gave up 5 bases and V 1 base, and 8 bases lay outside the gene matches. Written as DNA, the CDR3 is TGTGCCAGCAGCCAAGTCTCCTCCGGGACTAGCGGGGAGACCCAGTACTTC. Translated, it gives CASSQVSSGTSGETQYF.

This chain connects TRBV5-1 to TRBJ2-5, with 9 bases aligning to TRBD1. Germline values: CDR1 SGHRS, CDR2 YFSETQ. V shed 4 bases, J shed 5 bases, and the junction held 9 bases outside the gene matches. CDR3 length equals 15 residues. This CDR3 is CASSARDRVRETQYF. Here the CDR3 DNA reads TGCGCCAGCAGCGCCCGGGACAGGGTGCGGGAGACCCAGTACTTC.

CDR3 DNA: TGCGCCAGCAGCCAAGCAATCATCAGGGAGAACACTGAAGCTTTCTTT. Translated, it gives CASSQAIIRENTEAFF. The chain combines TRBV4-1 with TRBJ1-1; TRBD1 might be the D (5 bases). The CDR3 has 16 residues. The germline V gene encodes CDR1 MGHRA and CDR2 YSYEKL. Deletions cut 1 base from V and 1 base from J, with 13 bases between.

V gene TRBV5-1 combines with J gene TRBJ2-3; D remains unclear. Trimming took off 0 bases at V and 6 bases at J, with 2 bases between the two ends. Germline V lookup: CDR1 SGHRS, CDR2 YFSETQ. The CDR3 consists of 11 residues. This chain's CDR3 is CASSLADTQYF. The CDR3 bases are TGCGCCAGCAGCTTGGCGGATACGCAGTATTTT.

V and J are TRBV7-2 and TRBJ2-5, with a tentative D call TRBD2 (5 bases). This CDR3 is 13 amino acids long. The V and J ends lost 8 bases and 5 bases respectively, with 15 bases between them. Germline CDR1 and CDR2: SGHTA and FQGNSA. CDR3 DNA: TGTGCCAGCCGCCCCCCATCGGGGGAGACCCAGTACTTC. Its protein is CASRPPSGETQYF.

The CDR3 DNA sequence: TGTGCCAGCAGCTTAGAATATTCTAGCACAGATACGCAGTATTTT. Translated: CASSLEYSSTDTQYF. The V gene is TRBV7-8, the J gene TRBJ2-3; D not certain. The germline V gene encodes CDR1 SGHVS and CDR2 FQNEAQ. This CDR3 has 15 residues. V was trimmed by 1 base and J by 0 bases, leaving 8 bases between them.

The J gene is TRBJ2-2, the V gene TRBV5-5, with TRBD2 identical over 8 bases. The germline CDR1 and CDR2 sequences are SGHKS and YYEKEE (reference sequence). V dropped 3 bases and J dropped 4; count of bases not matched to a gene: 8. The CDR3 sequence is 16 residues long. The CDR3 bases are TGTGCCAGCAGCTCCCCGACTAGCGTCGCCACCGGGGAGCTGTTTTTT. As protein: CASSSPTSVATGELFF.

V usage is TRBV15 and J usage is TRBJ1-2; D gene unclear. The CDR3 loop spans 15 amino acids. V was trimmed by 1 base and J by 4 bases, leaving 13 bases between them. From germline, CDR1 is LNHNV and CDR2 YYDKDF (reference sequence). CDR3 DNA sequence: TGTGCCACCAGCAGAGCAAGACCAGCGGCCTATGGCTACACCTTC. Amino acids: CATSRARPAAYGYTF.

V and J are TRBV7-6 and TRBJ2-2; possible D gene TRBD1, 5 bases. The V and J ends lost 2 bases and 3 bases respectively, with 10 bases between them. The CDR3 sequence is 15 residues long. Germline CDR1 and CDR2: SGHVS and FNYEAQ. The CDR3 loop is CASSLWGEDTGELFF. Here the CDR3 DNA reads TGTGCCAGCAGCTTATGGGGCGAAGACACCGGGGAGCTGTTTTTT.

The chain joins TRBV6-4 to TRBJ1-2; 11 positions match TRBD1. The V gene's germline CDR1 is MRHNA and CDR2 SNTAGT. The ends lost 6 bases at V and 1 base at J; junction bases unmatched: 13. The CDR3 consists of 18 residues. The CDR3 sequence is CASRSWMGQGEFNYGYTF. The CDR3 DNA is TGTGCCAGCAGGTCTTGGATGGGACAGGGGGAATTTAACTATGGCTACACCTTC.

This clone was counted between two and nine times. The DNA for the CDR3 is TGTGCCAGCAGCTACCGCGACAGTGGGAACATTCAGTACTTC. Translating gives CASSYRDSGNIQYF. This chain uses TRBV6-6 with TRBJ2-4; D may be TRBD1 (5 bases). Trimming left V 6 bases short and J 7 bases short, with 16 bases between. Germline V gene data show CDR1 as MNHNY and CDR2 as SVGAGI (reference sequence). There are 14 residues in the CDR3.

CDR3 in DNA: TGTGCCAGCAGCTTCGGGAGCATTCAGTACTTC. Its protein product is CASSFGSIQYF. The rearrangement links TRBV7-2 to TRBJ2-4, with D maybe TRBD2 (6 bases). Between the trimmed V and J ends, which lost 3 bases and 9 bases, there was a span of 6 bases. CDR1 is SGHTA, CDR2 FQGNSA, per germline. The length of the CDR3 is 11 residues.

The chain recombines TRBV27 with TRBJ2-2, with D unclear. The CDR3 has 15 residues. Germline V gene lookup returns CDR1 MNHEY and CDR2 SMNVEV (reference sequence). The germline V and J ends were trimmed by 8 bases and 1 base, with 14 bases remaining between them. CDR3 region: CASRPFAGNTGELFF. The CDR3 DNA reads as TGTGCCAGCCGACCCTTTGCAGGGAACACCGGGGAGCTGTTTTTT.

The rearrangement links TRBV6-6 to TRBJ2-5; 7 bases are a match to TRBD1. Germline values: CDR1 MNHNY, CDR2 SVGAGI (reference sequence). This CDR3 is 13 amino acids long. Trimming at V came to 6 bases and at J to 5 bases, leaving 6 bases not matched to a gene. The CDR3 here is CASSPTGMETQYF. The CDR3 region has the DNA TGTGCCAGCAGCCCGACAGGGATGGAGACCCAGTACTTC.

This sequence joins TRBV7-2 and TRBJ2-2, with D tentatively TRBD1 (6 bases). Trimming shortened V by 7 bases and J by 0 bases, and 12 bases separated the two germline ends. Germline CDR1 SGHTA, CDR2 FQGNSA. CDR3 length: 15 amino acids. The CDR3 DNA follows: TGTGCCAGCAACCAGGGGACGGCGAACACCGGGGAGCTGTTTTTT. It yields the protein CASNQGTANTGELFF. The variable domain in full, completed from reference TRBV7-2 and TRBJ2-2, reads GAGVSQSPSNKVTEKGKDVELRCDPISGHTALYWYRQSLGQGLEFLIYFQGNSAPDKSGLPSDRFSAERTGGSVSTLTIQRTQQEDSAVYLCASNQGTANTGELFFGEGSRLTVL.

The CDR3 protein is CASSLTRGGGELFF. CDR3 nucleotide sequence: TGTGCCAGCAGCTTAACCAGGGGTGGCGGGGAGCTGTTTTTT. The J gene is TRBJ2-2, the V gene TRBV7-3, with D maybe TRBD1 (6 bases). Trimming stripped 0 bases from V and 7 bases from J, with 9 bases between. Per germline, CDR1 SGHTA and CDR2 FQGTGA. This CDR3 has 14 residues. Looking up the rest from reference TRBV7-3 and TRBJ2-2 gives the full variable domain: GAGVSQTPSNKVTEKGKYVELRCDPISGHTALYWYRQSLGQGPEFLIYFQGTGAADDSGLPNDRFFAVRPEGSVSTLKIQRTERGDSAVYLCASSLTRGGGELFFGEGSRLTVL.

V and J are TRBV2 and TRBJ1-1; D perhaps matches TRBD1 (6 bases). The CDR3 sequence is 16 residues long. V lost 7 bases and J 4 bases, leaving 22 bases between the germline ends. Germline V CDR1 and CDR2: SNHLY, FYNNEI. The CDR3 DNA sequence: TGTGCCAGCACCCCCCAGGGGACCCCTACTCGCACTGAAGCTTTCTTT. This gives the protein CASTPQGTPTRTEAFF.

The chain links TRBV7-3 to TRBJ2-1; 10 bases line up with TRBD2. Germline V lookup: CDR1 SGHTA, CDR2 FQGTGA. V shed 6 bases, J shed 4 bases, and the junction held 6 bases outside the gene matches. The CDR3 extends over 15 amino acids. Written as DNA, the CDR3 is TGTGCCAGCAGTCCAAGCGGGGGGGTGTACAATGAGCAGTTCTTC. Its translation is CASSPSGGVYNEQFF. The full variable domain, with the rest looked up from reference TRBV7-3 and TRBJ2-1, is GAGVSQTPSNKVTEKGKYVELRCDPISGHTALYWYRQSLGQGPEFLIYFQGTGAADDSGLPNDRFFAVRPEGSVSTLKIQRTERGDSAVYLCASSPSGGVYNEQFFGPGTRLTVL.

The chain combines TRBV2 with TRBJ1-5; no reliable D call. Trimming removed 7 bases from V and 5 bases from J, with 12 bases in between. Germline V gives CDR1 SNHLY, CDR2 FYNNEI. The CDR3 is 13 residues long. The CDR3 protein is CASKRAGYQPQHF. The CDR3 bases are TGTGCCAGCAAGAGGGCAGGTTATCAGCCCCAGCATTTT. Full variable domain (rest looked up from reference TRBV2 and TRBJ1-5): EPEVTQTPSHQVTQMGQEVILRCVPISNHLYFYWYRQILGQKVEFLVSFYNNEISEKSEIFDDQFSVERPDGSNFTLKIRSTKLEDSAMYFCASKRAGYQPQHFGDGTRLSIL.

The chain joins TRBV4-1 to TRBJ1-5, with a possible D match to TRBD1 (5 bases). The CDR3 totals 18 residues. V was shortened by 0 bases and J by 0 bases, with 15 bases between the two germline ends. Germline CDR1 is MGHRA and CDR2 is YSYEKL. The chain's CDR3 is CASSQEGGRGNSNQPQHF. The CDR3 nucleotides read TGCGCCAGCAGCCAAGAGGGCGGTAGGGGAAATAGCAATCAGCCCCAGCATTTT.

In regard to this clone: This CDR3 is also generated by other DNA sequences in the sample. The chain combines TRBV19 with TRBJ1-2; TRBD1 agrees at 7 bases. J lost 4 bases, V lost 4 bases, and 3 bases had no gene match. The germline V gene encodes CDR1 LNHDA and CDR2 SQIVND (reference sequence). CDR3 length: 13 residues. CDR3 loop: CASSTRDSYGYTF. CDR3 nucleotide sequence: TGTGCCAGTAGTACCCGGGACAGCTATGGCTACACCTTC.

This chain uses TRBV4-3 with TRBJ2-1, with 7 bases lining up with TRBD2. With 1 base clipped from V and 3 bases from J, the junction kept 0 bases outside the gene matches. The length of the CDR3 is 14 residues. Germline CDR1 LGHNA, CDR2 YSLEER. This CDR3 is CASSQGGGYNEQFF. In DNA form, the CDR3 reads TGCGCCAGCAGCCAAGGCGGGGGCTACAATGAGCAGTTCTTC.

This sequence joins TRBV19 and TRBJ1-2; possible D gene TRBD1, 5 bases. V lost 7 bases to trimming and J lost 3 bases, with 6 bases between them. The CDR3 is made up of 11 amino acids. The germline V gene encodes CDR1 LNHDA and CDR2 SQIVND (reference sequence). This chain's CDR3 is CASTQDYGYTF. The CDR3 DNA reads TGTGCCAGTACACAGGACTATGGCTACACCTTC. The full variable domain, rest sourced from reference TRBV19 and TRBJ1-2, is DGGITQSPKYLFRKEGQNVTLSCEQNLNHDAMYWYRQDPGQGLRLIYYSQIVNDFQKGDIAEGYSVSREKKESFPLTVTSAQKNPTAFYLCASTQDYGYTFGSGTRLTVV.

The gene calls are TRBV5-1 and TRBJ1-1, with D uncertain. V lost 4 bases and J 0 bases, leaving 10 bases between the germline ends. Germline V CDR1 and CDR2: SGHRS, YFSETQ. This CDR3 contains 14 residues. The CDR3 nucleotides are TGCGCCAGCAGCCTTCAGGTGGTGAACACTGAAGCTTTCTTT. This codes for CASSLQVVNTEAFF.

This chain joins TRBV30 and TRBJ2-7; 7 nucleotides agree with TRBD1. V lost 3 bases, J lost 5 bases, and 7 bases stayed unmatched. The CDR3 runs 13 residues. Germline lookup yields CDR1 GTSNPN and CDR2 SVGIG (reference sequence). The CDR3 sequence: CAWSRDSTHEQYF. DNA of the CDR3: TGTGCCTGGAGCCGGGACAGTACCCACGAGCAGTACTTC.

There are a few counts of this clone. The J gene is TRBJ1-4, the V gene TRBV2; 7 nucleotides match TRBD1. Trimming cost V 3 bases and J 6 bases; bases outside gene matches: 4. Looked up from germline, CDR1 is SNHLY and CDR2 is FYNNEI. CDR3 length equals 14 residues. The CDR3 DNA reads as TGTGCCAGCAGTGAGGACAGGATTCATGAAAAACTGTTTTTT. It encodes CASSEDRIHEKLFF.

V and J are TRBV4-1 and TRBJ1-1; 7 nucleotides agree with TRBD1. Germline values: CDR1 MGHRA, CDR2 YSYEKL. CDR3 size: 14 residues. Losses at the gene ends were 2 bases for V and 8 bases for J; bases not matched to a gene: 8. CDR3 in amino acids: CASSQTRDRPEAFF. CDR3 in DNA: TGCGCCAGCAGCCAAACAAGGGACAGACCCGAAGCTTTCTTT.

This chain links TRBV6-5 with TRBJ1-3, with D unclear. V lost 6 bases to trimming and J lost 0 bases, with 9 bases between them. The germline gives CDR1 MNHEY, CDR2 SVGAGI. This CDR3 contains 14 residues. CDR3 protein: CASSLGSSGNTIYF. The CDR3 DNA follows: TGTGCCAGCAGCCTTGGGAGCTCTGGAAACACCATATATTTT.

The table lists this clone with a count of one. The rearrangement links TRBV4-1 to TRBJ2-1, with 8 bases lining up with TRBD1. CDR3 length: 14 residues. Germline V gene sequence: CDR1 MGHRA, CDR2 YSYEKL. The V and J ends lost 0 bases and 9 bases, in that order; junction bases with no gene match: 4. The CDR3 here is CASSQDSRGLEQFF. The CDR3, as DNA: TGCGCCAGCAGCCAAGATTCCAGGGGGCTTGAGCAGTTCTTC.